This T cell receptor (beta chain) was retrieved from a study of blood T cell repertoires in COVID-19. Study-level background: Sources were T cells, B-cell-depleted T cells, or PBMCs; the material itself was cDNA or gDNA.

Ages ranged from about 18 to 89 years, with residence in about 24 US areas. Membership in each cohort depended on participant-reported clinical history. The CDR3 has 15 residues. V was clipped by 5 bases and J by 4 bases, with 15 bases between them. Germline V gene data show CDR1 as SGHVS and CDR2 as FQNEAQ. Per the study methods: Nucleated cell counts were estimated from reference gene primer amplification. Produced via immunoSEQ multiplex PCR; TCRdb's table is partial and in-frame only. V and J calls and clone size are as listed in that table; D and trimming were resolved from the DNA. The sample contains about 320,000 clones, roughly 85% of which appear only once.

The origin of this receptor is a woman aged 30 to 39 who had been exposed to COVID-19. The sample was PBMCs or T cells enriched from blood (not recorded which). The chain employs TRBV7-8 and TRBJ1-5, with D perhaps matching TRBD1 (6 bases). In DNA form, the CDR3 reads TGTGCCAGCAGCATTGCCATCCAGGGGAATCAGCCCCAGCATTTT. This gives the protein CASSIAIQGNQPQHF.